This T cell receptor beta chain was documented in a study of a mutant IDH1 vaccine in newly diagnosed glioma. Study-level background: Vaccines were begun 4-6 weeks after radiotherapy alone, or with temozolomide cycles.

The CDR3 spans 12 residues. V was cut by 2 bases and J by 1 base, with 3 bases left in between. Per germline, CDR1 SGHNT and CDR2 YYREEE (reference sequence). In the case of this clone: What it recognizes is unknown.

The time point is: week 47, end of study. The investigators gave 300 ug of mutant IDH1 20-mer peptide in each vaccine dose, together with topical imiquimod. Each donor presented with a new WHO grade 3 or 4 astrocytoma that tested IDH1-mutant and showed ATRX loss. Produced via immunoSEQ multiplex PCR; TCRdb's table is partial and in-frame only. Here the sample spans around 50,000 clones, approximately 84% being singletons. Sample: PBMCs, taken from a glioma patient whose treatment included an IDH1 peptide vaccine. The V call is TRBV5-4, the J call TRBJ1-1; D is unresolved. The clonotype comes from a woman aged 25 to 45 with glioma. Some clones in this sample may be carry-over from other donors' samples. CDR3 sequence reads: CASSLPNTEAFF. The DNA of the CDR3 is TGTGCCAGCAGCTTACCGAACACTGAAGCTTTCTTT. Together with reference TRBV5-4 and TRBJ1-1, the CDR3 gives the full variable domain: ETGVTQSPTHLIKTRGQQVTLRCSSQSGHNTVSWYQQALGQGPQFIFQYYREEENGRGNFPPRFSGLQFPNYSSELNVNALELDDSALYLCASSLPNTEAFFGQGTRLTVV.